The clone carrying this TCR beta chain was detected many times. Its antigen is not identified. The entry originates in a study of response to subunit inactivated influenza vaccine. TCRdb recomputed calls from the RT-PCR reads with MiXCR, one row per CDR3 protein. Of 700,000 to 900,000 distinct CDR3 sequences listed, about 20% were seen once; the top ten hold roughly 10%. Study-wide findings and caveats: Each seasonal influenza vaccination recruits few new T cells, the authors suggested.

Trimming stripped 1 base from V and 0 bases from J, with 14 bases between. CDR1 and CDR2 from the germline V gene are LGHNA and YSLEER. The CDR3 runs to 17 residues. The clonotype was recovered from a man aged 50 to 59 who received an inactivated influenza vaccine. The rearrangement uses TRBV4-3 and TRBJ2-3; TRBD1 is a possible D gene (6 bases). The sample in question was PBMCs from blood, obtained 4 to 6 days after vaccination. The CDR3 loop is CASSQVQGRQSTDTQYF. The CDR3 DNA reads as TGCGCCAGCAGCCAAGTACAGGGAAGGCAGAGCACAGATACGCAGTATTTT.